This T cell receptor beta chain was recovered during a study of PD-1 blockade in mismatch repair-deficient tumors. PCR or immunohistochemistry showed mismatch repair deficiency in every enrolled patient. A few pembrolizumab responders had their TCRs sequenced. The data were produced by immunoSEQ multiplex PCR, yet TCRdb's version contains in-frame clones alone and is incomplete. The sample lists approximately 130,000 clones, 86% occurring once. V lost 3 bases and J 0 bases, leaving 16 bases between the germline ends. The V gene's germline CDR1 is SGHRS and CDR2 YFSETQ. The CDR3 runs 16 residues. The receptor was isolated from an adult with mismatch repair-deficient cancer. The chain uses TRBV5-1 and TRBJ2-7; D is perhaps TRBD2 (6 bases). Sequencing used peripheral blood, obtained 44 weeks after starting pembrolizumab. Written as DNA, the CDR3 is TGCGCCAGCAGCTCATCACCGGGACTTGACTCCTACGAGCAGTACTTC. Residues: CASSSSPGLDSYEQYF.